This T cell receptor beta chain originates from a study of graft-versus-host responses after intestinal transplantation. The wider study: Induction using anti-thymocyte globulin, followed by tacrolimus and steroids for about three years, was given to all recipients.

This clone was seen a few times. Its antigen is undetermined. Study-level points and caveats: Researchers found GvH clones in recipient marrow, and some showed up first in ileum or blood. The presence of high graft-versus-host to host-versus-graft clonal ratios in allografts characterized patients with graft-donor T cell macrochimerism.

Sequencing was performed with immunoSEQ multiplex PCR; in TCRdb, only in-frame clones are kept and a portion is missing. The sample lists under 150,000 clones; over 85% were seen once. This specimen was unstimulated CD4+ T cells sorted from spleen or lymph node cells, taken before intestinal transplant. The sequence derives from a human donor who received an intestinal transplant.

DNA of the CDR3: TGTGCCACAACAAAAGCGGGACTTACAGATACGCAGTATTTT. Translating gives CATTKAGLTDTQYF. The chain couples TRBV10-3 to TRBJ2-3; 7 bases are shared with TRBD2. CDR1 and CDR2 (germline): ENHRY, SYGVKD. V shed 10 bases, J shed 3 bases, and the junction held 10 bases outside the gene matches. The CDR3 is 14 residues long.